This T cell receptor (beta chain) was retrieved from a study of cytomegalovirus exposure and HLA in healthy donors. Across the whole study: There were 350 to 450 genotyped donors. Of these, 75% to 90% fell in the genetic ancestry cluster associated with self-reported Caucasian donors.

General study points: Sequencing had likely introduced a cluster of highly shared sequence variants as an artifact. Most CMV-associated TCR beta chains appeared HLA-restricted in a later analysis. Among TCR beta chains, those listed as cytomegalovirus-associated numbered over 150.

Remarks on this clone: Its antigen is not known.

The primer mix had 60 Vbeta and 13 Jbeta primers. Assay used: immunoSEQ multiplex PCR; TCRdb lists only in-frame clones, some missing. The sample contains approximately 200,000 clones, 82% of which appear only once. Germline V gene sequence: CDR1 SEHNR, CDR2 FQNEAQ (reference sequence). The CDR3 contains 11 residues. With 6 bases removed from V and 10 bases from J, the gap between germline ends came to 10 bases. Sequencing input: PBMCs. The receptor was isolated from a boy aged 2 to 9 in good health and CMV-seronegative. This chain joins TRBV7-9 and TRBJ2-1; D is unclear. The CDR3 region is CASRSNREQFF. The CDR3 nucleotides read TGTGCCAGCAGATCTAATCGGGAGCAGTTCTTC.